A selection of T cell receptor beta chains follows, all from one sample in a study of T cell repertoires in cytomegalovirus infection. TCRdb used MiXCR to reprocess the reads, holding one entry per CDR3 protein. Among 7,700 or so distinct CDR3 sequences listed, less than 65% were seen once. Their recognized antigens are unknown. The sample comprised PBMCs, sequenced either directly or after in vitro stimulation (not recorded which). The receptors originated from a human donor in good health (CMV status not recorded). Some clones in this sample may be carry-over from other donors' samples. Each CDR3 is given with its conserved first and last residue. Fields, in order: J gene, clone size, D gene, V gene, CDR3 DNA, CDR3 protein. D genes are given only for firm matches. Only some rows state a clone size, as once, few, many or a class for expanded clones.

TRBJ2-3,NA,TRBD1,TRBV20-1,TGCAGTTCTAGACAGGGGGAAGGCTTGAACACAGATACGCAGTATTTT,CSSRQGEGLNTDTQYF
TRBJ1-4,NA,NA,TRBV7-4,TGTGCCAGCAGCTTGGGACGGCCTGATGGAAAACTGTTTTTT,CASSLGRPDGKLFF
TRBJ2-3,many,NA,TRBV20-1,TGCAGTGCCCCCCCAGGGGGCACAGATACGCAGTATTTT,CSAPPGGTDTQYF
TRBJ1-1,NA,NA,TRBV7-3,TGTGCCAGCAGCCCACTGGGGGGGGACACTGAAGCTTTCTTT,CASSPLGGDTEAFF
TRBJ2-7,few,NA,TRBV4-1,TGCGCCAGCAGCCATTACCAGACAGGCTACGAGCAGTACTTC,CASSHYQTGYEQYF
TRBJ1-2,NA,NA,TRBV7-8,TGTGCCAGCATCTTAGGGGACGTCACTAAGACAGTGTTGGGTAGTTGCTACCCCTTC,CASILGDVTKTVLGSCYPF
TRBJ1-2,few,TRBD1,TRBV10-1,TGCGCCAGCAGTACAGGGGGTGACTATGGCTACACCTTC,CASSTGGDYGYTF
TRBJ2-3,NA,NA,TRBV27,TGTGCCAGTCACGGAGCTACGACGTATTTT,CASHGATTYF
TRBJ1-6,NA,NA,TRBV6-1,TGTGCCAGCACACAGGGTGATTATAATTCACCCCTCCACTTT,CASTQGDYNSPLHF
TRBJ1-1,NA,NA,TRBV11-1,TGTGCCAGCAGCTTAGAGGCAGAAGCTTTCTTT,CASSLEAEAFF
TRBJ2-7,once,NA,TRBV20-1,TGCAGTGCTAGAGATTCCTACGAGCAGTACTTC,CSARDSYEQYF
TRBJ2-1,few,NA,TRBV18,TGTGCCAGCTCACCTCCCGACAAGGGAGAGCAGTTCTTC,CASSPPDKGEQFF
TRBJ2-1,once,NA,TRBV12-3/TRBV12-4,TGTGCCAGCAGTTTTAGGAAGACTGAACGGTTCTTC,CASSFRKTERFF
TRBJ2-1,once,NA,TRBV20-1,TGCAGTGCTCGTCCTATGGAGGTCTCCTACAATGAGCAGTTCTTC,CSARPMEVSYNEQFF
TRBJ2-1,few,NA,TRBV5-3,TGTGACAGCACCTGGGGGAATGAGCATTACTTC,CDSTWGNEHYF
TRBJ2-1,many,NA,TRBV7-2,TGTGCCAGCAGGGGGCTAGCCCCCACCAATGAGCAGTTCTTC,CASRGLAPTNEQFF
TRBJ2-1,few,TRBD2,TRBV7-3,TGTGCCAGCAACGTAGCGGGAGGGTCCTACAATGAGCAGTTCTTC,CASNVAGGSYNEQFF
TRBJ2-1,NA,TRBD2,TRBV4-3,TGCGCCAGCAGGACTAGCGGGGCCTTTGGGAATGAGCAGTTCTTC,CASRTSGAFGNEQFF
TRBJ2-3,NA,TRBD1,TRBV28,TGTGCCAGCAGTTCAATTGCCGGGACAGTAACCCCAGATACGCAGTATTTT,CASSSIAGTVTPDTQYF
TRBJ2-2,few,TRBD2,TRBV4-1,TGCGCCAGCAGCCTCAAACTTACTAGCGAAGTCGGGGAGCTGTTTTTT,CASSLKLTSEVGELFF
TRBJ1-5,NA,TRBD1,TRBV7-9,TGTGCCAGCAGCTCCCAGGGGGGGGGCAATCAGCCCCAGCATTTT,CASSSQGGGNQPQHF
TRBJ1-2,many,NA,TRBV19,TGTGCCAGTAGTGCCCCGGACGGTTCTAACTATGGCTACACCTTC,CASSAPDGSNYGYTF
TRBJ2-6,NA,TRBD1,TRBV12-3/TRBV12-4,TGTGCCAGCGACGGGGCAGGGGGCAGTGGGGCCAACGTCCTGACTTTC,CASDGAGGSGANVLTF
TRBJ1-2,NA,TRBD1,TRBV19,TGTGCCAGTAGTGATGGGACAGCTCGCGCGGCTTATGGCTACACCTTC,CASSDGTARAAYGYTF
TRBJ1-5,NA,NA,TRBV20-1,TGCAGTGCTAGTCGTCCAGGGGATCAGCCCCAGCATTTT,CSASRPGDQPQHF
TRBJ2-7,once,NA,TRBV28,TGTGCCAGCAGATCCCAGGGCCGGGGAGAGCAGTACTTC,CASRSQGRGEQYF
TRBJ1-2,NA,TRBD1,TRBV7-2,TGTGCCAGCAGCTTAGGGGACGTCACTCCGACAGGGTTGGTGAGTTGCTACACCTTC,CASSLGDVTPTGLVSCYTF
TRBJ2-1,NA,TRBD1,TRBV12-3/TRBV12-4,TGTGCCAGCAGTAGACCGGGACAGGGATCAGGGGAGCAGTTCTTC,CASSRPGQGSGEQFF
TRBJ2-6,NA,TRBD1,TRBV19,TGTGCCAGCGACTCCGGACAGGGGATGGGGGCCAACGTCCTGACTTTC,CASDSGQGMGANVLTF
TRBJ2-7,NA,TRBD2,TRBV7-8,TGTGCCAGCAGCGTAGTGATGGGTGCGGGAGGCACCTACGAGCAGTACTTC,CASSVVMGAGGTYEQYF
TRBJ2-1,many,NA,TRBV18,TGTGCCAGCTCACTTAGCTCCTACAATGAGCAGTTCTTC,CASSLSSYNEQFF
TRBJ2-1,NA,NA,TRBV5-1,TGTGCCAGCAGCTTGGGCTCGACAGCGTTCAATGAGCAGTCCTTC,CASSLGSTAFNEQSF
TRBJ1-1,NA,NA,TRBV5-8,TGTGCCAGCAGCATGGGGCCGGGGCCGGCTGACACTGAAGCTTTCTTT,CASSMGPGPADTEAFF
TRBJ2-1,NA,NA,TRBV12-3/TRBV12-4,TGTGACAGCTGCTTCCTAAGCCTCCTTGGGGGAGAAAGGTCCTACAAAGAGCAGTTCTTC,CDSCFLSLLGGERSYKEQFF
TRBJ2-3,NA,NA,TRBV5-8,TGTGCCAGCAGCTCAGGACAGCGAACTAGCACAGATACGCAGTATTTT,CASSSGQRTSTDTQYF
TRBJ2-2,NA,NA,TRBV7-2,TGTGCCAGCAGCTTAGCCCCACGTAACACCGGGGAGCTGTTTTTT,CASSLAPRNTGELFF
TRBJ1-3,few,NA,TRBV4-1,TGCGCCAGCAGCCAAGACCGGCGCTCCTCTGGAAACACCATATATTTT,CASSQDRRSSGNTIYF
TRBJ2-7,many,NA,TRBV7-2,TGTGCCAGCAGCTTTACGGGGTACGAGCAGTACTTC,CASSFTGYEQYF
TRBJ2-5,NA,TRBD2,TRBV5-4,TGTGCCAGCAGCTTAGCTAGCGGGGGGATTAACCAAGAGACCCAGTACTTC,CASSLASGGINQETQYF
TRBJ2-3,NA,TRBD2,TRBV7-4,TGTGCCAGCAGCGCCCTCCGGGGAGGGAACACAGATACGCAGTATTTT,CASSALRGGNTDTQYF
TRBJ1-1,NA,NA,TRBV12-3/TRBV12-4,TGTGCCAGCATCCTCATGGTTTCCAAACATGGCACTGAAGCTTTCTTT,CASILMVSKHGTEAFF
TRBJ1-5,many,TRBD1,TRBV20-1,TGCAGTGCTAGCACAGGGGTTAATTGGAATCAGCCCCAGCATTTT,CSASTGVNWNQPQHF
TRBJ1-5,once,NA,TRBV27,TGTGCCAGCAGTGCAGGGTCTGGGCATCCCACGCATTTT,CASSAGSGHPTHF
TRBJ2-7,NA,NA,TRBV4-1,TGCGCCAGCAGCCTATCGTATCTGGGGCTCTACGAGCAGTACTTC,CASSLSYLGLYEQYF